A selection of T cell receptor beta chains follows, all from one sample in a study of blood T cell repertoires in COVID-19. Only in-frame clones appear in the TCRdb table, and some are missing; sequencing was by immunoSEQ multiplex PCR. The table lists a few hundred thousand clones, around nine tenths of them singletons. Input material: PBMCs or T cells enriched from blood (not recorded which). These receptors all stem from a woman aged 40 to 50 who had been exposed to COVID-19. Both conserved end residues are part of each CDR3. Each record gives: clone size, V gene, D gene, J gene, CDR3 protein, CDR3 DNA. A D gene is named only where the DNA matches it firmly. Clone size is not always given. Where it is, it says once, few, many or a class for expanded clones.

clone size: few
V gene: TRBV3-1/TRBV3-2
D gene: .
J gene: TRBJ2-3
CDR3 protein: CASSQDQDTDTQYF
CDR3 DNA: TGTGCCAGCAGCCAAGATCAGGACACAGATACGCAGTATTTT

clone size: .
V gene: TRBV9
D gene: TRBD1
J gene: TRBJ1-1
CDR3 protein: CASSSGQANTEAFF
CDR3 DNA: TGTGCCAGCAGCTCGGGACAGGCGAACACTGAAGCTTTCTTT

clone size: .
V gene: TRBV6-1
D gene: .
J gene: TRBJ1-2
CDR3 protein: CASSEGWTGTYGYTF
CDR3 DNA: TGTGCCAGCAGTGAAGGATGGACGGGAACCTATGGCTACACCTTC

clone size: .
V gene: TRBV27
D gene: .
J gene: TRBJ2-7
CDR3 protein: CASSPRQATPYEQYF
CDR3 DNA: TGTGCCAGCAGTCCCCGACAGGCTACTCCCTACGAGCAGTACTTC

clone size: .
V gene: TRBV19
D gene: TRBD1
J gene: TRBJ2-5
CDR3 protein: CASSPGGLETQYF
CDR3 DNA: TGTGCCAGTAGCCCAGGGGGCCTCGAGACCCAGTACTTC

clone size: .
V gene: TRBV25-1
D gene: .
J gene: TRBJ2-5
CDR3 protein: CASSGMGWETQYF
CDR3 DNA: TGTGCCAGCAGTGGGATGGGCTGGGAGACCCAGTACTTC

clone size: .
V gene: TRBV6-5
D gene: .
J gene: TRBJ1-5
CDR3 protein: CASSYKAFSNQPQHF
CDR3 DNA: TGTGCCAGCAGTTACAAAGCGTTTAGCAATCAGCCCCAGCATTTT

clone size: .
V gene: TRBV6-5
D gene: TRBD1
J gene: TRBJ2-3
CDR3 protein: CASSYGTGNSADTQYF
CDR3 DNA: TGTGCCAGCAGTTACGGGACAGGGAATTCCGCAGATACGCAGTATTTT

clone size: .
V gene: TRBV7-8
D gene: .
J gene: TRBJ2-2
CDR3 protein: CASSLVDGYGSVGTGELFF
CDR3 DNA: TGTGCCAGCAGCTTAGTGGACGGGTATGGGAGTGTCGGCACCGGGGAGCTGTTTTTT

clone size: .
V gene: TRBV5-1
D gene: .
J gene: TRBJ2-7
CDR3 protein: CASSLAGGFSSYEQYF
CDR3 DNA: TGCGCCAGCAGCTTGGCCGGAGGTTTTAGCTCCTACGAGCAGTACTTC

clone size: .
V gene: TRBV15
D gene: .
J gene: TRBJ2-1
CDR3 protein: CATSRYRDTHNEQFF
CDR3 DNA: TGTGCCACCAGCAGATACCGGGACACACACAATGAGCAGTTCTTC

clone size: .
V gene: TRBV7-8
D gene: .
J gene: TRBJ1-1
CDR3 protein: CASSLAGETMNTEAFF
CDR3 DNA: TGTGCCAGCAGCTTAGCGGGCGAAACCATGAACACTGAAGCTTTCTTT

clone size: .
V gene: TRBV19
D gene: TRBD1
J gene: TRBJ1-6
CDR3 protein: CASSFRTGLNSPLHF
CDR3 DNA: TGTGCCAGTAGTTTTCGGACAGGACTCAATTCACCCCTCCACTTT

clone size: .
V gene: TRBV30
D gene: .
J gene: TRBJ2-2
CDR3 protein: CARRLGNTGELFF
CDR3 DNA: TGTGCCCGTAGACTAGGGAACACCGGGGAGCTGTTTTTT

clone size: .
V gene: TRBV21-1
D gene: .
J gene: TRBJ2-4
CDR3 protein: CASSKVDRGHNIQYF
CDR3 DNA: TGTGCCAGCAGCAAAGTTGACAGGGGGCATAACATTCAGTACTTC

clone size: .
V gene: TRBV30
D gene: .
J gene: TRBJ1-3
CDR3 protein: CAWSVRGGGNTIYF
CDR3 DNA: TGTGCCTGGAGTGTACGGGGGGGTGGAAACACCATATATTTT

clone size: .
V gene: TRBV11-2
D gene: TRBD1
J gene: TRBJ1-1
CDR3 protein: CASSSSGGTDTEAFF
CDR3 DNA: TGTGCCAGCAGCTCTTCAGGGGGCACGGACACTGAAGCTTTCTTT

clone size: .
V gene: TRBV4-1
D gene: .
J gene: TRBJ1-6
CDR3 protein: CASSQPVGGGNSYNSPLHF
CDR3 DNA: TGCGCCAGCAGCCAACCGGTGGGAGGGGGAAACAGTTATAATTCACCCCTCCACTTT

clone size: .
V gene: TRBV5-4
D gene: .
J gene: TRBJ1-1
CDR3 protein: CASRRTGSTEAFF
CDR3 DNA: TGTGCCAGCAGGCGAACAGGGAGTACTGAAGCTTTCTTT

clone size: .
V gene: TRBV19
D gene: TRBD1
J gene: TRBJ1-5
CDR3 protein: CASSTPRTGGSNQPQHF
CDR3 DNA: TGTGCCAGTAGTACCCCCCGGACAGGCGGAAGCAATCAGCCCCAGCATTTT

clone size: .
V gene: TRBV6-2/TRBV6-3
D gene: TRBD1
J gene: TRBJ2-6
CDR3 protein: CASSALQGAGANVLTF
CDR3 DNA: TGTGCCAGCAGTGCTCTACAGGGGGCTGGGGCCAACGTCCTGACTTTC

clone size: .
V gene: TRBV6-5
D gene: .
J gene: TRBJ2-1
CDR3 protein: CASSPGTYNEQFF
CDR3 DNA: TGTGCCAGCAGTCCCGGGACCTACAATGAGCAGTTCTTC

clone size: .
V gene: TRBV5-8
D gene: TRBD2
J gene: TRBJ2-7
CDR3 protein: CASSLRLAGAKQYF
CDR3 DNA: TGTGCCAGCAGCTTGCGACTAGCGGGGGCAAAGCAGTACTTC

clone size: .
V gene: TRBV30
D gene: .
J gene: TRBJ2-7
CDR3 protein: CAWRTGYEQYF
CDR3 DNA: TGTGCCTGGAGGACAGGATACGAGCAGTACTTC

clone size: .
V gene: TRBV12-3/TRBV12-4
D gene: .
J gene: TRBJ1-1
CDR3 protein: CASSRGTEAFF
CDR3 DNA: TGTGCCAGCAGCAGGGGAACTGAAGCTTTCTTT

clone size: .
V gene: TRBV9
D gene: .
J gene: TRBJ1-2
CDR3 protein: CASSVGTAVNYGYTF
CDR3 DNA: TGTGCCAGCAGCGTAGGGACAGCAGTTAACTATGGCTACACCTTC

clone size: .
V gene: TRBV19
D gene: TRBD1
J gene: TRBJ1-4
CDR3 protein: CASSAAVGQANEKLFF
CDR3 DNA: TGTGCCAGTAGTGCGGCCGTTGGACAGGCTAATGAAAAACTGTTTTTT